The 7 T cell receptor beta chains below come from one sample, sequenced in a study of CD8+ T cells in alopecia areata. Isolated RNA was reverse transcribed into cDNA used as the sequencing template. The data were produced by immunoSEQ multiplex PCR, yet TCRdb's version contains in-frame clones alone and is incomplete. Listed for the sample are 290,000 or so clones, none seen a single time. Markers including CD4, CD8alpha, NKG2D and NKG2ACE guided sorting of pooled cutaneous lymph node cells. Sequenced material: CD4+ T cells sorted from a lymph node. These receptors were collected from a C3H/HeJ mouse with alopecia areata. The MHC haplotype of this mouse line is H2-k.

About this clone itself: Gene names and germline match the mouse. The read stops 4 residues short of the end of the CDR3; the missing end is completed from the germline J gene. Other DNA sequences from this sample encode an identical CDR3 as well. The gene calls are TRBV31 and TRBJ2-5; possibly TRBD2 for D (5 bases). CDR3 length equals 14 residues. Per germline, CDR1 GKSSPN and CDR2 SITVG. The CDR3 is CAWSLRLGVDTQYF. The CDR3 bases that were read are TGTGCCTGGAGTCTACGGCTGGGTGTTGAC.

This clone turned up a few times. The gene symbols are mouse symbols. Sequencing ends 4 residues short of the CDR3 end; the germline J gene provides the rest. The V and J genes are TRBV13-1 and TRBJ2-7, with 10 bases aligning to TRBD2. Germline V gene data show CDR1 as NSHNY and CDR2 as SYGAGN. The V and J ends lost 5 bases and 3 bases, in that order; junction bases with no gene match: 8. CDR3 length: 15 amino acids. The CDR3 is CASRPGLGAFYEQYF. CDR3 bases read: TGTGCCAGCAGGCCCGGACTGGGGGCCTTCTAT.

The sample holds a few counts of this clone. Gene names follow the mouse nomenclature. The CDR3 end is not reached by the read, which stops 4 residues before it; the germline J gene fills it in. J is TRBJ2-3 and V is TRBV1, with 10 bases identical to TRBD1. V lost 1 base to trimming and J lost 3 bases; unmatched junction nucleotides: 4. Germline V gives CDR1 NSQYPW, CDR2 LRSPGD (reference sequence). The CDR3 covers 16 residues. The CDR3 spells CTCSAVGTGEAETLYF. The DNA read from the CDR3 is TGCACCTGCAGTGCAGTCGGGACAGGGGAAGCAGAA.

This clone was seen only a few times. The listed genes are named as in mouse. The read finishes 4 residues shy of the CDR3 end, and the germline J gene is used to complete it. The rearrangement links TRBV13-2 to TRBJ2-7; TRBD2 agrees at 8 bases. The V gene's germline CDR1 is NNHNN and CDR2 SYGAGS (reference sequence). This CDR3 region has 14 residues. CDR3 amino acids: CASGLFWGDYEQYF. Partial CDR3 DNA: TGTGCCAGCGGGCTGTTCTGGGGGGATTAT.

This clone was detected only a few times. The gene names given are mouse names. Read data end 4 residues before the CDR3 end; the end is taken from the germline J gene. This CDR3 is also generated by other DNA sequences in the sample. J is TRBJ1-2 and V is TRBV31; 7 nucleotides line up with TRBD1. Germline loops: CDR1 GKSSPN, CDR2 SITVG. The CDR3 is 15 residues long. V lost 0 bases to trimming and J lost 0 bases; unmatched junction nucleotides: 4. The chain's CDR3 is CAWSLGGTANSDYTF. The sequenced part of the CDR3 DNA is TGTGCCTGGAGTCTAGGGGGGACAGCAAACTCC.

To note about this clone: All gene names here are mouse names. The CDR3 end lies 4 residues beyond the end of the read and is filled in from the germline J gene. This sequence joins TRBV13-1 and TRBJ2-7, with a tentative D call TRBD1 (5 bases). CDR3 length equals 11 residues. The germline V gene has CDR1 NSHNY and CDR2 SYGAGN. The CDR3 sequence is CATQQVDEQYF. The DNA read from the CDR3 is TGTGCCACCCAACAGGTGGAT.

This clone was picked up a small number of times. Gene labels here are mouse ones. The read terminates 4 residues before the CDR3 end, so the remaining end is supplied by the germline J gene. This chain uses TRBV12-1 with TRBJ2-3, with 9 bases fitting TRBD1. CDR1 and CDR2 (germline): SGHSN, HYEKVE. The CDR3 contains 15 residues. The V and J ends lost 1 base and 4 bases, in that order; junction bases with no gene match: 5. CDR3 bases read: TGTGCCAGCTCTCTTGGGGACAGGGTCCCAGAA. Its translation is CASSLGDRVPE. The entire CDR3 sequence reads CASSLGDRVPETLYF.